These 16 T cell receptor beta chains were all obtained from the same sample, sequenced in a study of cytomegalovirus exposure and HLA in healthy donors. The primer mix had 60 Vbeta and 13 Jbeta primers. Assay used: immunoSEQ multiplex PCR; TCRdb lists only in-frame clones, some missing. This table has 150,000 to 200,000 clones, roughly 60% appearing once. The material sequenced was PBMCs. These receptor sequences come from a man between 40 and 49 years old in good health and CMV-seronegative.

The V and J genes are TRBV30 and TRBJ2-7; no reliable D call. The germline V gene encodes CDR1 GTSNPN and CDR2 SVGIG (reference sequence). CDR3 length equals 14 residues. V was pared by 5 bases and J by 3 bases, with 17 bases between. The CDR3 DNA is TGTGCCTGGGGGCCCGGATCCCTCTACTACGAGCAGTACTTC. Translated: CAWGPGSLYYEQYF.

The chain has TRBV19 and TRBJ1-3; TRBD1 is a possible D gene (5 bases). Germline V lookup: CDR1 LNHDA, CDR2 SQIVND (reference sequence). This CDR3 is 14 amino acids long. Deletions cut 4 bases from V and 1 base from J, with 8 bases between. The CDR3 DNA reads TGTGCCAGTAGTACGGGACTTTCTGGAAACACCATATATTTT. Translation: CASSTGLSGNTIYF.

This clone appeared a single time. This chain connects TRBV7-9 to TRBJ1-2; TRBD1 matches 7 bases. Looked up from germline, CDR1 is SEHNR and CDR2 is FQNEAQ (reference sequence). V was clipped by 5 bases and J by 5 bases; unmatched bases: 5. This CDR3 contains 13 residues. This CDR3 reads CASSEQTGYGYTF. The CDR3 DNA reads TGTGCCAGCAGCGAACAGACAGGGTATGGCTACACCTTC.

The chain combines TRBV5-1 with TRBJ2-2; the D gene is possibly TRBD1 (6 bases). The CDR3 has 18 amino acids. Germline assignment: CDR1 SGHRS and CDR2 YFSETQ. With 4 bases removed from V and 5 bases from J, the gap between germline ends came to 24 bases. The CDR3 DNA reads as TGCGCCAGCAGCGCCGGACAGTTTGGCGTCCTGTGGACCGGGGAGCTGTTTTTT. The encoded protein is CASSAGQFGVLWTGELFF.

The rearrangement links TRBV19 to TRBJ2-1; TRBD2 agrees at 12 bases. From germline, CDR1 is LNHDA and CDR2 SQIVND (reference sequence). The CDR3 is 15 residues long. The ends lost 9 bases at V and 8 bases at J; junction bases unmatched: 11. CDR3 protein: CASTETSGSTHEQFF. In DNA form, the CDR3 reads TGTGCCAGCACTGAGACTAGCGGGAGTACCCATGAGCAGTTCTTC. The variable domain in full, completed from reference TRBV19 and TRBJ2-1, reads DGGITQSPKYLFRKEGQNVTLSCEQNLNHDAMYWYRQDPGQGLRLIYYSQIVNDFQKGDIAEGYSVSREKKESFPLTVTSAQKNPTAFYLCASTETSGSTHEQFFGPGTRLTVL.

The genes are TRBV28 and TRBJ1-1; perhaps TRBD1 as D (6 bases). Germline V gives CDR1 MDHEN, CDR2 SYDVKM. The CDR3 is made up of 16 amino acids. V was cut by 6 bases and J by 1 base, with 18 bases left in between. The CDR3 here is CASRSNSQGRNTEAFF. CDR3 DNA sequence: TGTGCCAGCAGGTCAAATTCACAGGGACGGAACACTGAAGCTTTCTTT.

This clone was detected only a few times. The chain is built from TRBV4-3 and TRBJ2-7; 11 bases are a match to TRBD2. Germline CDR1 LGHNA, CDR2 YSLEER. This CDR3 has 19 amino acids. V trimming: 1 base; J trimming: 5 bases; junction bases outside the gene matches: 16. The CDR3 DNA reads TGCGCCAGCAGCCAAGCTCCTCCTACTAGCGGGAGTATCGTGCACGAGCAGTACTTC. Encoded protein: CASSQAPPTSGSIVHEQYF.

The chain links TRBV28 to TRBJ1-5; TRBD1 matches 8 bases. The junction had 8 bases not matched to a gene; V was cut back by 6 bases and J by 7 bases. Germline CDR1 reads MDHEN; CDR2 reads SYDVKM. The CDR3 covers 14 residues. The CDR3 coding sequence is TGTGCCAGCAGGCCAGGGGGCTTCGGGCAGCCCCAGCATTTT. It codes for CASRPGGFGQPQHF.

With regard to this clone: Other nucleotide sequences from this sample produce the same CDR3. The V and J genes are TRBV5-4 and TRBJ2-1; D not resolved. With 0 bases removed from V and 0 bases from J, the gap between germline ends came to 7 bases. This CDR3 is 15 amino acids long. The germline V gene has CDR1 SGHNT and CDR2 YYREEE (reference sequence). CDR3 in DNA: TGTGCCAGCAGCTTGGACTCCGGCTCCTACAATGAGCAGTTCTTC. Residues: CASSLDSGSYNEQFF.

This clone was observed a handful of times. V and J are TRBV19 and TRBJ1-5; unclear D gene. The germline CDR1 and CDR2 sequences are LNHDA and SQIVND (reference sequence). The CDR3 spans 15 residues. The V end lost 2 bases, the J end lost 6 bases, and 14 bases lay between the germline ends. The CDR3 here is CASSISPDPGQPQHF. Written as DNA, the CDR3 is TGTGCCAGTAGTATAAGTCCCGACCCAGGTCAGCCCCAGCATTTT.

The chain couples TRBV6-1 to TRBJ2-3; 11 nucleotides align to TRBD2. This CDR3 comprises 16 residues. Germline lookup yields CDR1 MNHNS and CDR2 SASEGT. V dropped 4 bases and J dropped 2; count of bases not matched to a gene: 5. In DNA form, the CDR3 reads TGTGCCAGCAGTGTAGCGGGGGGGCCCTACACAGATACGCAGTATTTT. Its translation is CASSVAGGPYTDTQYF.

The chain combines TRBV7-3 with TRBJ2-1, with 11 nucleotides matching TRBD2. Germline CDR1 and CDR2: SGHTA and FQGTGA. Unmatched junction bases numbered 3, after V lost 5 bases and J lost 0 bases. The CDR3 totals 16 residues. DNA of the CDR3: TGTGCCAGCAGCCCGACTAGCGGGGTCTCCTACAATGAGCAGTTCTTC. The encoded protein is CASSPTSGVSYNEQFF.

The chain joins TRBV19 to TRBJ1-5, with D possibly being TRBD1 (5 bases). Per germline, CDR1 LNHDA and CDR2 SQIVND (reference sequence). Trimming cost V 1 base and J 2 bases, with 9 bases left between them. The CDR3 runs to 15 residues. The CDR3: CASSIGLGGNQPQHF. In nucleotides, the CDR3 is TGTGCCAGTAGTATAGGATTAGGGGGCAATCAGCCCCAGCATTTT. The complete variable domain, with remaining parts taken from reference TRBV19 and TRBJ1-5, reads DGGITQSPKYLFRKEGQNVTLSCEQNLNHDAMYWYRQDPGQGLRLIYYSQIVNDFQKGDIAEGYSVSREKKESFPLTVTSAQKNPTAFYLCASSIGLGGNQPQHFGDGTRLSIL.

The V call is TRBV4-1, the J call TRBJ1-4, with unresolved D. Germline V gene sequence: CDR1 MGHRA, CDR2 YSYEKL. This CDR3 region has 15 residues. V lost 1 base to trimming and J lost 7 bases, with 13 bases between them. The CDR3 DNA reads as TGCGCCAGCAGCCAAGCTGGACGGGAACTTGAAAAACTGTTTTTT. Amino acid sequence: CASSQAGRELEKLFF.

CDR3 nucleotides: TGTGCCAGCAGTTTCGGGACTAGCGCGGGAACGGGCGAGCAGTACTTC. This codes for CASSFGTSAGTGEQYF. This sequence joins TRBV28 and TRBJ2-7, with 10 bases identical to TRBD2. The junction had 11 bases not matched to a gene; V was cut back by 3 bases and J by 6 bases. CDR3 length: 16 amino acids. Germline CDR1 and CDR2: MDHEN and SYDVKM. The full variable domain, completed using reference TRBV28 and TRBJ2-7, is DVKVTQSSRYLVKRTGEKVFLECVQDMDHENMFWYRQDPGLGLRLIYFSYDVKMKEKGDIPEGYSVSREKKERFSLILESASTNQTSMYLCASSFGTSAGTGEQYFGPGTRLTVT.

The chain recombines TRBV5-4 with TRBJ1-2; 8 nucleotides agree with TRBD1. The V gene end was trimmed by 0 bases and the J gene end by 4 bases; junction bases not matched to a gene: 5. There are 15 residues in the CDR3. Germline V gene data show CDR1 as SGHNT and CDR2 as YYREEE (reference sequence). The CDR3 reads CASSLGLGQGYGYTF. The CDR3 bases are TGTGCCAGCAGCTTGGGGCTCGGACAGGGCTATGGCTACACCTTC.